This is a list of T cell receptor beta chains from one sample in a study of cytomegalovirus exposure and HLA in healthy donors. The assay was immunoSEQ multiplex PCR, and TCRdb's table has in-frame clones only and misses some. The data contain fewer than 250,000 clones, around 79% of them singletons. Sequenced input: PBMCs. These receptor sequences come from a man aged 18 to 30 in good health and CMV-seronegative. Each CDR3 is given with its conserved first and last residue. For some rows the clone size is stated as once, few or many, or as a class when expanded; others skip it.

V	J	size	CDR3
TRBV11-2	TRBJ1-4	NA	CASSQTQGGLNEKLFF
TRBV28	TRBJ2-7	NA	CASSLQGASGYEQYF
TRBV6-6	TRBJ2-7	NA	CASSYTSDAYEQYF
TRBV14	TRBJ2-7	few	CASSPVGSPLFYEQYF
TRBV4-1	TRBJ2-2	NA	CASTPVGLAVTGELFF
TRBV7-8	TRBJ2-1	NA	CASSLLQGNEQFF
TRBV27	TRBJ2-1	NA	CASSRGWGQGARNEQFF
TRBV10-3	TRBJ1-2	NA	CAIVRDRGDYGYTF
TRBV7-2	TRBJ1-5	NA	CASSLEGASNQPQHF
TRBV10-3	TRBJ2-3	NA	CAISERSTGGTSTDTQYF
TRBV7-9	TRBJ2-6	few	CASSLATGPSSGANVLTF
TRBV7-2	TRBJ2-7	once	CASSLALSGGSHEQYF
TRBV6-5	TRBJ2-7	NA	CASSYGLDYEQYF
TRBV19	TRBJ1-1	few	CASSIDEQGFYTEAFF
TRBV29-1	TRBJ2-7	once	CSAQTDSSYEQYF
TRBV11-3	TRBJ1-4	NA	CASSSPRQGAREKLFF
TRBV7-2	TRBJ1-1	NA	CASRDPGGQTEAFF
TRBV6-1	TRBJ1-2	NA	CASSGRDSGIFWYGYTF
TRBV18	TRBJ2-7	NA	CASSPKFGGTASYEQYF
TRBV7-6	TRBJ1-2	once	CASSSGLLNYGYTF
TRBV7-6	TRBJ1-2	NA	CASSLVARSPLDRYGYTF
TRBV7-8	TRBJ2-3	once	CASSLRSVAGGLVSDTQYF
TRBV9	TRBJ1-2	NA	CASSVAREHLDGYTF
TRBV30	TRBJ2-7	few	CAWTSGSFEQYF
TRBV6-5	TRBJ2-1	NA	CASSQGHKQFNEQFF
TRBV7-2	TRBJ1-5	NA	CASSLGLGGVGNQPQHF
TRBV15	TRBJ2-2	NA	CATSRLAATGELFF
TRBV4-2	TRBJ1-2	NA	CASSPLPVEGYGYTF
TRBV4-2	TRBJ1-1	NA	CASSVGDMNTEAFF
TRBV27	TRBJ2-7	NA	CASSFGTTNEQYF
TRBV29-1	TRBJ1-2	few	CSVVQGSGYTF
TRBV6-4	TRBJ2-3	NA	CASSATSGGADTQYF
TRBV11-2	TRBJ1-4	NA	CASSSSTGDGEKLFF
TRBV6-6	TRBJ2-2	NA	CASSTETRGGTGELFF
TRBV7-9	TRBJ1-1	once	CASRDLNTDEAFF
TRBV11-2	TRBJ2-5	few	CASSPAAGQETQYF
TRBV13	TRBJ1-1	NA	CASSYSQGRITEAFF
TRBV6-6	TRBJ2-7	NA	CASSYFGQGDREQYF
TRBV19	TRBJ2-7	NA	CASSGTSGAHEQYF
TRBV6-5	TRBJ1-3	NA	CASSYRGRGNTIYF
TRBV9	TRBJ1-1	NA	CASSAGHSTEAFF
TRBV19	TRBJ1-5	NA	CASSGTVYSNQPQHF
TRBV28	TRBJ2-7	NA	CASSSKLVAGVLSYEQYF
TRBV7-9	TRBJ2-1	few	CASSLGTSGGISYNEQFF
TRBV28	TRBJ2-1	NA	CASSPKSPYNEQFF
TRBV11-2	TRBJ2-1	NA	CASSLDSTRRRNEQFF
TRBV11-3	NA	NA	CASSFGTGKDEQYF
TRBV7-6	TRBJ2-3	NA	CASSLEGAGSRVDTQYF
TRBV7-6	TRBJ2-5	NA	CASSLLGQGMETQYF
TRBV2	TRBJ1-3	NA	CASSEGRVVNTIYF
TRBV25-1	TRBJ1-5	NA	CASSENGEVQPQHF
TRBV27	TRBJ1-1	few	CASGDRGLAFF
TRBV6-5	TRBJ2-7	NA	CASSYLIAGAYEQYF